The 10 T cell receptor beta chains presented below share a single source sample, sequenced in a study of shared clonotypes between healthy human individuals. Only in-frame clones appear in the TCRdb table, and some are missing; sequencing was by immunoSEQ multiplex PCR. This table holds 980,000 or so clones, 60% to 85% found once. The sequenced sample was memory CD4+ T cells sorted from blood. The subset is: CD45RA-negative fraction. The source of these receptors is a man aged 18 to 30 in good health.

This clone was seen a handful of times. The J gene is TRBJ1-6, the V gene TRBV11-2; D is perhaps TRBD1 (6 bases). From germline, CDR1 is SGHAT and CDR2 FQNNGV. The CDR3 extends over 14 amino acids. The germline V and J ends were trimmed by 3 bases and 9 bases, with 12 bases remaining between them. The CDR3: CASSFRGRGSPLHF. Written as DNA, the CDR3 is TGTGCCAGCAGCTTCCGGGGCAGGGGTTCACCCCTCCACTTT.

The V and J genes are TRBV18 and TRBJ2-7, with D unresolved. The CDR3 consists of 15 residues. Germline assignment: CDR1 KGHSH and CDR2 LQKENI. V was pared by 2 bases and J by 0 bases, with 11 bases between. Here the CDR3 reads CASSPGLQRSYEQYF. Written as DNA, the CDR3 is TGTGCCAGCTCACCAGGTTTACAGCGCTCCTACGAGCAGTACTTC.

Regarding this clone: Additional DNA sequences in this sample encode the identical CDR3. The rearrangement joins TRBV18 to TRBJ2-7; D gene unclear. The V gene lost 6 bases and the J gene lost 1 base, with 13 bases spanning the gap. Germline CDR1 is KGHSH and CDR2 is LQKENI. This CDR3 region has 14 residues. The CDR3 is CASSQTSGSYEQYF. DNA of the CDR3: TGTGCCAGCTCGCAGACCTCAGGTTCCTACGAGCAGTACTTC.

The CDR3 sequence is CASNLTGRHEQYF. DNA for the CDR3: TGCGCCAGCAATTTAACAGGGAGGCACGAGCAGTACTTC. The chain links TRBV10-1 to TRBJ2-7; D may be TRBD1 or TRBD2 (6 bases each). V lost 7 bases, J lost 5 bases, and 15 bases lay in between. This CDR3 region has 13 residues. Per the germline V gene, CDR1 is WNHNN and CDR2 is SYGVQD (reference sequence).

The V and J genes are TRBV5-4 and TRBJ2-2; the D gene is possibly TRBD2 (6 bases). This CDR3 is 15 amino acids long. In germline, CDR1 is SGHNT, CDR2 YYREEE (reference sequence). The V and J ends lost 0 bases and 4 bases respectively, with 10 bases between them. This CDR3 reads CASSLGVSGTGELFF. The CDR3, as DNA: TGTGCCAGCAGCTTGGGAGTTAGCGGCACCGGGGAGCTGTTTTTT.

V gene TRBV19 combines with J gene TRBJ2-5, with 10 nucleotides matching TRBD2. The CDR3 runs to 17 residues. Looked up from germline, CDR1 is LNHDA and CDR2 is SQIVND (reference sequence). V trimming: 3 bases; J trimming: 5 bases; junction bases outside the gene matches: 12. In DNA form, the CDR3 reads TGTGCCAGTAGTATGGGGTATCTAGCGGGGGCAGGCGAGACCCAGTACTTC. Protein sequence: CASSMGYLAGAGETQYF.

The chain recombines TRBV25-1 with TRBJ2-3, with 8 bases lining up with TRBD2. V was clipped by 1 base and J by 2 bases; unmatched bases: 8. The CDR3 is 17 amino acids. Germline V gene sequence: CDR1 MGHDK, CDR2 SYGVNS. The DNA of the CDR3 is TGTGCCAGCAGTGAATTAGGAGCGGGGGATAACACAGATACGCAGTATTTT. Translating it yields CASSELGAGDNTDTQYF. Variable domain in full (rest from reference TRBV25-1 and TRBJ2-3): EADIYQTPRYLVIGTGKKITLECSQTMGHDKMYWYQQDPGMELHLIHYSYGVNSTEKGDLSSESTVSRIRTEHFPLTLESARPSHTSQYLCASSELGAGDNTDTQYFGPGTRLTVL.

This clone was seen a single time. DNA of the CDR3: TGCAGCGCTGCCTTCTCTGGAAACACCATATATTTT. This encodes CSAAFSGNTIYF. This chain connects TRBV29-1 to TRBJ1-3; D unresolved. CDR1 is SQVTM, CDR2 ANQGSEA, per germline. V was clipped by 7 bases and J by 0 bases, with 7 bases between them. The CDR3 is 12 amino acids.

Only one count was recorded for this clone. The junction differs from germline at one of its ends, possibly a read error. The V gene is TRBV7-7, the J gene TRBJ1-3; D not certain. The CDR3 is made up of 14 amino acids. Germline assignment: CDR1 SSHAT and CDR2 FNYEAQ (reference sequence). CDR3 residues: CASSPDPSGNTIYF. The CDR3 bases are TGTGCTAGCAGCCCCGATCCCTCTGGAAACACCATATATTTT.

This clone was observed a few times. The V call is TRBV4-3, the J call TRBJ1-3; tentative D call: TRBD1 (6 bases). V was clipped by 1 base and J by 2 bases, with 9 bases between them. The V gene's germline CDR1 is LGHNA and CDR2 YSLEER. There are 15 residues in the CDR3. This CDR3 is CASSQGGGPGNTIYF. The CDR3 nucleotides read TGCGCCAGCAGCCAAGGGGGGGGGCCTGGAAACACCATATATTTT.